This T cell receptor beta chain is from a study of blood T cell repertoires in COVID-19. In the study's own analysis: Amplification from reference gene primers served as the basis for estimated nucleated cell counts. The protocol was immunoSEQ multiplex PCR, while the TCRdb copy is restricted to in-frame clones and leaves out a portion. V and J calls plus clone size are reproduced from that table; the DNA served to infer D and trimming. Among 55,000 to 85,000 clones listed, 90% were seen once. After removal of 2 bases from V and 2 bases from J, the junction contained 9 bases not matched to a gene. CDR1 and CDR2 (germline): GTSNPN, SVGIG (reference sequence). The CDR3 contains 16 residues.

The TCR originated in a woman younger than 30 with acute or convalescent COVID-19. The sequenced material came from peripheral blood. The chain has TRBV30 and TRBJ2-5; 9 bases match TRBD1. The CDR3 region is CAWSKTGTGIQETQYF. Here the CDR3 DNA reads TGTGCCTGGAGTAAAACCGGGACAGGGATTCAAGAGACCCAGTACTTC.